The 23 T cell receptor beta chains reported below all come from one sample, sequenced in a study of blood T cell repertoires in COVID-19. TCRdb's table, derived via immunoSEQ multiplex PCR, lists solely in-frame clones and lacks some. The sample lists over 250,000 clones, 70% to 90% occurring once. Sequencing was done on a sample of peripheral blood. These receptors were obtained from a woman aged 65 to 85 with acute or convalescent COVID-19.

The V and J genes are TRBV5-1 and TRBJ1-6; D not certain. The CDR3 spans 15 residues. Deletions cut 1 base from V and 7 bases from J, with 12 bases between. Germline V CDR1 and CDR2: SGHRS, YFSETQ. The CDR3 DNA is TGCGCCAGCAGCTTGAGCGGAAGTGTCAATTCACCCCTCCACTTT. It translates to CASSLSGSVNSPLHF.

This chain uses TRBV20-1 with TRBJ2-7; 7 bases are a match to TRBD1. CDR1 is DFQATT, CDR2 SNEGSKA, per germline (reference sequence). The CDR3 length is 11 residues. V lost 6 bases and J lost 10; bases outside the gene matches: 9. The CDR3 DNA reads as TGCAGTGCCAGCGACAGGGTATACCAGTACTTC. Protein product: CSASDRVYQYF.

The CDR3 sequence is CASKPGQGGNQPQHF. The CDR3 bases are TGTGCCAGTAAACCGGGACAGGGAGGGAATCAGCCCCAGCATTTT. The rearrangement uses TRBV19 and TRBJ1-5, with 9 bases matching TRBD1. This CDR3 has 15 residues. V lost 7 bases and J lost 4; bases outside the gene matches: 8. Germline assignment: CDR1 LNHDA and CDR2 SQIVND (reference sequence).

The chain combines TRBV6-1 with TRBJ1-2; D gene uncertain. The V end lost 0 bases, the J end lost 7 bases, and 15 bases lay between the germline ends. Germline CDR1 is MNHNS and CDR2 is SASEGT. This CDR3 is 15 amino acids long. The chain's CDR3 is CASSEARVLTLGYTF. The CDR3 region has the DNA TGTGCCAGCAGTGAAGCGCGGGTCCTCACCCTTGGCTACACCTTC.

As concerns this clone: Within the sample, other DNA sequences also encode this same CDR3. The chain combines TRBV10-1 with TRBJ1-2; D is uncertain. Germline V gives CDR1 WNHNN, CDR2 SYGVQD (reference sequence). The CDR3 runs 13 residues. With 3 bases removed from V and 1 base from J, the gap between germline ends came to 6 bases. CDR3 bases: TGCGCCAGCAGTGAAAGAGATAACTATGGCTACACCTTC. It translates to CASSERDNYGYTF.

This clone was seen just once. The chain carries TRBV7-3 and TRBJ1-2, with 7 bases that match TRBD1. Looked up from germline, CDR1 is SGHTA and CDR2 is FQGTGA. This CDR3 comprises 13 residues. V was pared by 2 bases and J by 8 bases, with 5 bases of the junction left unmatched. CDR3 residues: CASSLEGAVGYTF. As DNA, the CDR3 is TGTGCCAGCAGCTTAGAGGGGGCGGTAGGCTACACCTTC.

The chain's CDR3 is CASFQGPSGGARETQYF. The CDR3 DNA reads TGTGCCAGCTTCCAAGGGCCTAGCGGGGGGGCTCGGGAGACCCAGTACTTC. The genes are TRBV7-8 and TRBJ2-5; TRBD2 matches at 12 bases. Germline V gene sequence: CDR1 SGHVS, CDR2 FQNEAQ. With V trimmed by 8 bases and J by 5 bases, 15 bases remained unmatched. The CDR3 consists of 17 residues.

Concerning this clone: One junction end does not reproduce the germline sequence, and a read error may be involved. The DNA of the CDR3 is TGTGCTAGCAGCCCGGCGGGCCGCTATGGCTACACCTTC. It codes for CASSPAGRYGYTF. The chain links TRBV7-7 to TRBJ1-2; D is ambiguous. The germline V gene encodes CDR1 SSHAT and CDR2 FNYEAQ (reference sequence). This CDR3 is built from 13 residues.

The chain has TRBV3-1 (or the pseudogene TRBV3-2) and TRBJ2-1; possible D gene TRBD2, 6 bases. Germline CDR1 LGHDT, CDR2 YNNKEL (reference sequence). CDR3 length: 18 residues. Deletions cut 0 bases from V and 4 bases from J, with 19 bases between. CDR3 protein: CASSQEGEWRERYNEQFF. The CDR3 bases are TGTGCCAGCAGCCAAGAAGGGGAGTGGAGGGAGCGTTACAATGAGCAGTTCTTC.

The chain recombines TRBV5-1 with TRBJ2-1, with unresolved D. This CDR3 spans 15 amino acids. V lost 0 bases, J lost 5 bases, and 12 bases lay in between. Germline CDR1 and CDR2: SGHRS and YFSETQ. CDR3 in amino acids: CASSLARTAHNEQFF. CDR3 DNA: TGCGCCAGCAGCTTGGCCCGTACAGCCCACAATGAGCAGTTCTTC.

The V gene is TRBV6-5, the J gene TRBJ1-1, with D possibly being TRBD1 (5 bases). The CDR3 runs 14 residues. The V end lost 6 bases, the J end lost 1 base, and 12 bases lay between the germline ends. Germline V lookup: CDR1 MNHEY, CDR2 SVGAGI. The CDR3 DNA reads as TGTGCCAGCAGACAGGACCGAGGGAACACTGAAGCTTTCTTT. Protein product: CASRQDRGNTEAFF.

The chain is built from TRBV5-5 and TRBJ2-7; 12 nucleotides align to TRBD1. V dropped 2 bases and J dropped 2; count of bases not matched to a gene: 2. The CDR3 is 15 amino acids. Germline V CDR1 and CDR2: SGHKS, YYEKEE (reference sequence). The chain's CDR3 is CASSFWDRGPYEQYF. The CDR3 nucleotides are TGTGCCAGCAGCTTTTGGGACAGGGGGCCCTACGAGCAGTACTTC.

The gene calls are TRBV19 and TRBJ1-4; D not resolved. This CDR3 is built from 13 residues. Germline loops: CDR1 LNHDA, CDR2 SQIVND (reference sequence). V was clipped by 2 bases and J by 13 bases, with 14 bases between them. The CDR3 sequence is CASSIWKERGLFF. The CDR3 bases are TGTGCCAGTAGTATATGGAAGGAAAGAGGACTGTTTTTT.

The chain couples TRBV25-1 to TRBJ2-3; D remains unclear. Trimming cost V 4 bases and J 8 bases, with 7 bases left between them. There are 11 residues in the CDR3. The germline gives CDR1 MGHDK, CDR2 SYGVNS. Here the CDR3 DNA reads TGTGCCAGCAGTGTAGAGAGTACGCAGTATTTT. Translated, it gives CASSVESTQYF.

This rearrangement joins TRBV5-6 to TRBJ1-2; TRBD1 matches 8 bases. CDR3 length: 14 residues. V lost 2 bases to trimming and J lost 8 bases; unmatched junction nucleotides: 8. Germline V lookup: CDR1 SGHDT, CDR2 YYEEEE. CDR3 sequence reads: CASSLETRGLGYTF. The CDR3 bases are TGTGCCAGCAGCTTAGAGACCAGGGGGCTAGGCTACACCTTC.

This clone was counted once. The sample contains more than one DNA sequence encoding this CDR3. CDR3 coding DNA: TGTGCCAGTAGTTCCGGACAGACGTATGGCTACACCTTC. Its translation: CASSSGQTYGYTF. The chain carries TRBV19 and TRBJ1-2; a possible D gene is TRBD1 (6 bases). The CDR3 has 13 amino acids. Germline CDR1 is LNHDA and CDR2 is SQIVND (reference sequence). V was pared by 5 bases and J by 5 bases, with 12 bases between.

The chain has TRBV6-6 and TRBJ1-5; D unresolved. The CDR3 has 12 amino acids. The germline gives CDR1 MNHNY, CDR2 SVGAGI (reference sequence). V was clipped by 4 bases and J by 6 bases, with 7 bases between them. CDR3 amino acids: CASSLEAQPQHF. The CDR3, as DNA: TGTGCCAGCAGTTTGGAGGCTCAGCCCCAGCATTTT.

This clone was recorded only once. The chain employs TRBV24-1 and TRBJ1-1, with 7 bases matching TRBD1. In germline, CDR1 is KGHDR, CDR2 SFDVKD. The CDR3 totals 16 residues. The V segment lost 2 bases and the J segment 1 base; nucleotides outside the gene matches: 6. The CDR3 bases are TGTGCCACCAGTGATTCTTCCAGGGGGAGGAACACTGAAGCTTTCTTT. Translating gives CATSDSSRGRNTEAFF.

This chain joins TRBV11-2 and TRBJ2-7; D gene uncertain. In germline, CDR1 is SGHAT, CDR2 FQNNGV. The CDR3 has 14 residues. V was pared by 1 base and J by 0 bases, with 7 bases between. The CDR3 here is CASSLVRSSYEQYF. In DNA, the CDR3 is TGTGCCAGCAGCTTAGTCCGGAGCTCCTACGAGCAGTACTTC. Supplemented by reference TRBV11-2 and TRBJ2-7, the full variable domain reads EAGVAQSPRYKIIEKRQSVAFWCNPISGHATLYWYQQILGQGPKLLIQFQNNGVVDDSQLPKDRFSAERLKGVDSTLKIQPAKLEDSAVYLCASSLVRSSYEQYFGPGTRLTVT.

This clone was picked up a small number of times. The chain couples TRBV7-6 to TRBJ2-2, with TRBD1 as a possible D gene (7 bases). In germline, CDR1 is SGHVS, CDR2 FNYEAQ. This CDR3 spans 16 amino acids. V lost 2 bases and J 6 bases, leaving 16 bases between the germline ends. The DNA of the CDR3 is TGTGCCAGCAGCTTAAGGGGGCAAGGGGAGGCCGGGGAGCTGTTTTTT. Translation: CASSLRGQGEAGELFF.

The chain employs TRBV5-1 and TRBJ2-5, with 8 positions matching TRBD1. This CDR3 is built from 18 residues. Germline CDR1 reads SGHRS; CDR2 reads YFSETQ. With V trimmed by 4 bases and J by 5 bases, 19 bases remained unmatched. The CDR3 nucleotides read TGCGCCAGCAGCCAAGCCCCCTTTTCAGGGGGCGTTGGGGAGACCCAGTACTTC. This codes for CASSQAPFSGGVGETQYF.

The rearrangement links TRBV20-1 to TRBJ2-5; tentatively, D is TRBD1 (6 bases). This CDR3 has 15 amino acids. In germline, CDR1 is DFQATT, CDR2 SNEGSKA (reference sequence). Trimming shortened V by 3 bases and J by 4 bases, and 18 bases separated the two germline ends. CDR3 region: CSASSLGAPRETQYF. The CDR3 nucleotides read TGCAGTGCTAGTTCCTTGGGGGCCCCGCGAGAGACCCAGTACTTC.

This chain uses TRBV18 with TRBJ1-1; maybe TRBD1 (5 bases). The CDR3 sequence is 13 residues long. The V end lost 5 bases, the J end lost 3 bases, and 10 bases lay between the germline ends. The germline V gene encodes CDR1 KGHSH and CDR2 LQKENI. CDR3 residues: CASSLMTDTEAFF. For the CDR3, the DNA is TGTGCCAGCTCATTGATGACAGACACTGAAGCTTTCTTT.